These 6 T cell receptor beta chains originate from one sample sequenced in a study of T cells in narcolepsy. Here immunoSEQ multiplex PCR was the method, and the copy in TCRdb shows in-frame clones only, minus some. The sample has approximately 23,000 clones, over 75% seen once. Sequenced material: memory (CD45RA-) CD4+ T cells from blood. Every receptor here comes from a human donor in good health.

The V call is TRBV9, the J call TRBJ2-7; TRBD2 agrees at 12 bases. V shed 3 bases and J 6 bases; nucleotides not matched to a gene: 7. Germline V CDR1 and CDR2: SGDLS, YYNGEE. The CDR3 contains 15 residues. The DNA of the CDR3 is TGTGCCAGCAGCGCCTCAGGACTAGCGGGAACCGAGCAGTACTTC. Protein product: CASSASGLAGTEQYF.

The rearrangement uses TRBV6-6 and TRBJ2-2, with TRBD1 as a possible D gene (5 bases). V was trimmed by 2 bases and J by 8 bases, leaving 6 bases between them. Germline V gene data show CDR1 as MNHNY and CDR2 as SVGAGI (reference sequence). This CDR3 has 12 amino acids. The CDR3 loop is CASSYQGGELFF. DNA of the CDR3: TGTGCCAGCAGTTACCAGGGAGGGGAGCTGTTTTTT.

V is TRBV6-1 and J is TRBJ2-7, with D tentatively TRBD2 (6 bases). Trimming removed 7 bases at V and 4 bases at J, with 14 bases between. CDR3 length equals 13 residues. CDR1 and CDR2 (germline): MNHNS, SASEGT. CDR3: CASTKMGRYEQYF. The CDR3 coding sequence is TGTGCCAGCACTAAAATGGGGAGGTACGAGCAGTACTTC.

The chain couples TRBV6-5 to TRBJ2-5; possibly TRBD2 for D (6 bases). The CDR3 has 13 amino acids. Germline V gives CDR1 MNHEY, CDR2 SVGAGI. The ends were cut back, 5 bases at V and 4 bases at J, with 11 bases in the middle. The CDR3 is CASSGLGGETQYF. The CDR3 bases are TGTGCCAGCAGTGGGTTGGGGGGAGAGACCCAGTACTTC.

In its sample, this clone is large. The chain is built from TRBV7-2 and TRBJ2-7, with 8 positions matching TRBD1. CDR3 length: 14 amino acids. Germline V CDR1 and CDR2: SGHTA, FQGNSA. The V and J ends lost 7 bases and 0 bases, in that order; junction bases with no gene match: 5. CDR3 in amino acids: CASKLDRVSYEQYF. For the CDR3, the DNA is TGTGCCAGCAAATTGGACAGGGTCTCCTACGAGCAGTACTTC.

The chain employs TRBV19 and TRBJ2-7; D is unclear. This CDR3 has 13 amino acids. CDR1 LNHDA and CDR2 SQIVND come from the germline V gene (reference sequence). The V end lost 5 bases, the J end lost 2 bases, and 10 bases lay between the germline ends. CDR3 sequence reads: CASSLTGAYEQYF. The CDR3 DNA reads as TGTGCCAGTAGTCTGACCGGAGCCTACGAGCAGTACTTC. Together with reference TRBV19 and TRBJ2-7, the CDR3 gives the full variable domain: DGGITQSPKYLFRKEGQNVTLSCEQNLNHDAMYWYRQDPGQGLRLIYYSQIVNDFQKGDIAEGYSVSREKKESFPLTVTSAQKNPTAFYLCASSLTGAYEQYFGPGTRLTVT.